This T cell receptor beta chain came from a study of blood T cell repertoires in COVID-19. Trimming cost V 5 bases and J 3 bases; bases outside gene matches: 8. Germline assignment: CDR1 LNHDA and CDR2 SQIVND (reference sequence). CDR3 size: 15 residues. Sequenced by immunoSEQ multiplex PCR; TCRdb stores in-frame clones only, minus some. This repertoire shows fewer than 350,000 clones, 85% to 90% found once; its top ten account for about 12%. The TCR was taken from a woman aged 25 to 39 with COVID-19, enrolled during active disease. Specimen: peripheral blood. The V and J genes are TRBV19 and TRBJ1-1; TRBD1 matches at 8 bases. Here the CDR3 DNA reads TGTGCCAGTAGTCCGAGACAGGGGTCGGACACTGAAGCTTTCTTT. Translation gives CASSPRQGSDTEAFF. Supplemented by reference TRBV19 and TRBJ1-1, the full variable domain reads DGGITQSPKYLFRKEGQNVTLSCEQNLNHDAMYWYRQDPGQGLRLIYYSQIVNDFQKGDIAEGYSVSREKKESFPLTVTSAQKNPTAFYLCASSPRQGSDTEAFFGQGTRLTVV.